The rows below give T cell receptor beta chains drawn from one sample of a study. TCRdb passed the RT-PCR reads through MiXCR, listing each CDR3 protein once. This table has hundreds of thousands of distinct CDR3 sequences, 14% appearing once. The sequencing input was memory CD4+ T cells from blood. The receptors were gathered from a female donor in good health, serving as a healthy control. The CDR3 runs from the conserved cysteine through the conserved F or W. A D gene is named only where the DNA matches it firmly. Not all rows give a size; the values are once, few, many and, for expanded clones, a class.

>TRBV6-6|TRBJ2-7|TRBD1|NA
CASSYFRTTGQGSEQYF
TGTGCCAGCAGTTACTTCCGAACTACGGGACAGGGTTCGGAGCAGTACTTC
>TRBV2|TRBJ2-3|NA|many
CASIDLGGSDTQYF
TGTGCCAGCATCGATTTGGGGGGCTCGGATACGCAGTATTTT
>TRBV20-1|TRBJ2-1|NA|few
CSAGGGGTYNEQFF
TGCAGTGCCGGCGGAGGGGGAACCTACAATGAGCAGTTCTTC
>TRBV7-9|TRBJ2-7|TRBD1|few
CASSSQGENEQYF
TGTGCCAGCAGCTCACAGGGGGAGAACGAGCAGTACTTC
>TRBV20-1|TRBJ1-5|NA|NA
CSARSSSNQPQHF
TGCAGTGCTAGAAGCAGTAGCAATCAGCCCCAGCATTTT
>TRBV20-1|TRBJ2-7|TRBD2|NA
CSALLGASGDYEQYF
TGCAGTGCCCTACTAGGGGCTAGCGGGGACTACGAGCAGTACTTC
>TRBV20-1|TRBJ1-2|NA|NA
CSARDFGGSNYGYTF
TGCAGTGCTAGAGATTTCGGGGGCTCTAACTATGGCTACACCTTC
>TRBV28|TRBJ2-1|NA|NA
CASKGGNPISSYNEQFF
TGTGCCAGCAAAGGCGGGAATCCAATTAGCTCCTACAATGAGCAGTTCTTC
>TRBV12-3/TRBV12-4|TRBJ2-7|NA|many
CASTLEGVSYEQYF
TGTGCCAGCACCCTGGAGGGGGTGTCCTACGAGCAGTACTTC
>TRBV6-2/TRBV6-3|TRBJ1-5|NA|few
CASTPGGWSNQPQHF
TGTGCCAGCACCCCGGGGGGTTGGAGCAATCAGCCCCAGCATTTT
>TRBV30|TRBJ2-1|NA|few
CAWRTTRGVEFF
TGTGCCTGGAGGACAACCAGGGGGGTGGAGTTCTTC
>TRBV19|TRBJ2-3|TRBD2|once
CASSNSGGPTDTQYF
TGTGCCAGTAGTAATAGCGGGGGACCGACAGATACGCAGTATTTT
>TRBV3-1|TRBJ1-2|TRBD1|few
CASSRGQGSGYTF
TGTGCCAGCAGCCGCGGACAGGGAAGTGGCTACACCTTC
>TRBV10-3|TRBJ2-7|TRBD2|many
CAISEGFVGGSSYEQYF
TGTGCCATCAGTGAAGGGTTCGTGGGAGGGAGCTCCTACGAGCAGTACTTC
>TRBV6-1|TRBJ1-2|TRBD1|NA
CASRRTGLNYGYTF
TGTGCCAGCAGGCGGACAGGGCTAAACTATGGCTACACCTTC
>TRBV7-9|TRBJ1-1|NA|few
CASSLSWGIGSDTEAFF
TGTGCCAGCAGCTTATCCTGGGGGATAGGCTCGGACACTGAAGCTTTCTTT
>TRBV5-1|TRBJ2-1|TRBD2|few
CASSSAGDFSYNEQFF
TGCGCCAGCAGCTCGGCGGGGGATTTCTCCTACAATGAGCAGTTCTTC
>TRBV5-1|TRBJ2-5|TRBD2|NA
CASSLGSGGAHETQYF
TGCGCCAGCAGCTTAGGGAGCGGGGGGGCTCACGAGACCCAGTACTTC
>TRBV6-1|TRBJ1-2|NA|NA
CASTLTPQDNYGYTF
TGTGCCAGCACTTTGACTCCACAGGATAACTATGGCTACACCTTC
>TRBV20-1|TRBJ1-2|TRBD1|NA
CSAERGTGGSGGGYTF
TGCAGTGCTGAGAGAGGGACAGGGGGCTCTGGGGGTGGCTACACCTTC
>TRBV12-3/TRBV12-4|TRBJ1-5|NA|many
CASSYQEAGNQPQHF
TGTGCCAGCAGTTACCAGGAGGCAGGCAATCAGCCCCAGCATTTT
>TRBV5-8|TRBJ2-1|NA|few
CASSFGHLAFNEQFF
TGTGCCAGCAGCTTCGGTCACCTAGCCTTCAATGAGCAGTTCTTC
>TRBV21-1|TRBJ2-7|NA|NA
CASSSERGYSSYEQYF
TGTGCCAGCAGCTCGGAGCGGGGGTATAGCTCCTACGAGCAGTACTTC
>TRBV15|TRBJ2-7|TRBD2|few
CATSRDYIAGEQSEQYF
TGTGCCACCAGCAGAGATTATATAGCGGGAGAGCAGTCCGAGCAGTACTTC
>TRBV7-6|TRBJ2-1|NA|many
CASSLILSNEQFF
TGTGCCAGCAGCTTAATTCTGAGCAATGAGCAGTTCTTC
>TRBV4-3|TRBJ2-1|TRBD2|NA
CASSQVGGGLDNEQFF
TGCGCCAGCAGCCAAGTGGGGGGGGGATTGGACAATGAGCAGTTCTTC
>TRBV12-3/TRBV12-4|TRBJ2-2|NA|NA
CASSFSQSGELFF
TGTGCCAGCAGTTTCAGTCAGTCCGGGGAGCTGTTTTTT
>TRBV7-2|TRBJ1-1|NA|few
CASSQHGSTEAFF
TGTGCCAGCAGCCAACATGGGAGCACTGAAGCTTTCTTT
>TRBV5-1|TRBJ2-7|TRBD1|few
CASSSSVGTGYDEQYF
TGCGCCAGCAGCTCATCCGTGGGGACAGGTTACGACGAGCAGTACTTC
>TRBV7-8|TRBJ1-2|NA|NA
CASSSGVYGYTF
TGTGCCAGCAGCTCAGGGGTCTATGGCTACACCTTC
>TRBV27|TRBJ1-1|NA|NA
CASRSQVGSTEAFF
TGTGCCAGCCGCAGTCAGGTGGGGAGCACTGAAGCTTTCTTT
>TRBV5-4|TRBJ2-3|TRBD2|NA
CASSLGLAGGLSTQYF
TGTGCCAGCAGCCTGGGACTAGCGGGGGGTCTATCAACGCAGTATTTT
>TRBV4-2|TRBJ2-7|NA|few
CASSQGGPYEQYF
TGTGCCAGCAGCCAGGGTGGACCCTACGAGCAGTACTTC
>TRBV29-1|TRBJ2-1|TRBD2|many
CSVGGLAGTTSYNEQFF
TGCAGCGTGGGGGGACTAGCGGGTACTACCTCCTACAATGAGCAGTTCTTC
>TRBV6-2/TRBV6-3|TRBJ1-1|NA|NA
CASSYTEGTEAFF
TGTGCCAGCAGTTACACTGAGGGAACTGAAGCTTTCTTT
>TRBV9|TRBJ2-7|NA|few
CASSVLGEAYEQYF
TGTGCCAGCAGCGTACTCGGGGAAGCCTACGAGCAGTACTTC
>TRBV5-1|TRBJ1-3|NA|NA
CASSLVGESGNTIYF
TGCGCCAGCAGCTTGGTAGGAGAATCTGGAAACACCATATATTTT
>TRBV5-1|TRBJ2-1|TRBD2|many
CASSLSGLATREQFF
TGCGCCAGCAGCTTGTCGGGACTAGCCACTCGTGAGCAGTTCTTC
>TRBV20-1|TRBJ1-5|TRBD1|few
CSAPNRGESNQPQHF
TGCAGTGCGCCTAACAGGGGTGAGAGCAATCAGCCCCAGCATTTT
>TRBV3-1|TRBJ2-2|NA|few
CASSQGTIVTGELFF
TGTGCCAGCAGCCAAGGGACTATCGTCACCGGGGAGCTGTTTTTT
>TRBV6-6|TRBJ2-7|NA|NA
CASGFGTGAYEQYF
TGTGCCAGCGGATTCGGGACGGGCGCCTACGAGCAGTACTTC
>TRBV20-1|TRBJ2-1|TRBD2|few
CSVWTSGRAWEQFF
TGCAGCGTATGGACTAGCGGGAGGGCCTGGGAGCAGTTCTTC
>TRBV19|TRBJ1-2|NA|NA
CASQITGNYGYTF
TGTGCCAGTCAAATCACAGGAAACTATGGCTACACCTTC